Reported below is one TCR beta chain. The antigen remains unidentified. TCRdb's table, derived via immunoSEQ multiplex PCR, lists solely in-frame clones and lacks some. Of 70,000 to 85,000 clones listed, around 84% are singletons. Sample numbers ranged from 1 to 8 per patient, encompassing pretreatment and on-treatment collections. This entry comes from a study of PD-L1 blockade in urothelial cancer. Overall study: Each patient had 0 to 3 earlier chemotherapy regimens. Blood gave a median roughly 140,000 T cells. Points from the study as a whole: Pretreatment clonality of the blood TCR repertoire below the median was predictive of superior survival.

The sample consisted of PBMCs, taken around atezolizumab (anti-PD-L1) treatment. The receptor's source is a man aged 70-80 years with urothelial cancer.

The CDR3 nucleotides are TGTGCCACCAGCAGAGATAGGGGGCGGACAGGAATCAAGTACTTC. This translates into CATSRDRGRTGIKYF. The gene calls are TRBV15 and TRBJ2-7; TRBD1 aligns across 7 bases. After removal of 0 bases from V and 11 bases from J, the junction contained 13 bases not matched to a gene. This CDR3 has 15 amino acids. The V gene's germline CDR1 is LNHNV and CDR2 YYDKDF (reference sequence).